Each of the 9 T cell receptor beta chains below was sequenced from the same sample in a study of metastatic and nonmetastatic thyroid tumors. None of the patients had undergone any treatment ahead of thyroid surgery. TCRdb redid the clone calls on the PCR reads using MiXCR. The sample lists more than 85,000 clones, around 9.2% occurring once. Specimen: blood. These receptors were obtained from a female donor with papillary thyroid cancer or a benign thyroid nodule (not recorded which). Some clones in this sample may be carry-over from other donors' samples.

With respect to this clone: A single base separates this from a much larger clone, so it may be a read error. The chain is built from TRBV6-4 and TRBJ2-7, with D unclear. Between the trimmed V and J ends, which lost 3 bases and 0 bases, there was a span of 3 bases. The CDR3 has 12 amino acids. CDR1 and CDR2 from the germline V gene are MRHNA and SNTAGT. The chain's CDR3 is CASSDHSYEQYF. In DNA form, the CDR3 reads TGTGCCAGCAGTGATCACTCCTACGAGCAGTACTTC.

As for this clone: A read error may explain this, as a much larger clone is one base away. The chain has TRBV5-6 and TRBJ2-5; TRBD2 might be the D (6 bases). This CDR3 is 15 amino acids long. From germline, CDR1 is SGHDT and CDR2 YYEEEE. Trimming stripped 3 bases from V and 2 bases from J, with 14 bases between. As DNA, the CDR3 is TGTGCCAGCAGCTCCCCTTTGGCGGGGCAAGAGACCCAGTACTTC. Its translation is CASSSPLAGQETQYF.

This clone was found many times. The chain carries TRBV7-3 and TRBJ2-2, with D possibly TRBD1 on 5 matching bases. CDR1 and CDR2 from the germline V gene are SGHTA and FQGTGA. This CDR3 has 14 amino acids. The germline V and J ends were trimmed by 5 bases and 0 bases, with 7 bases remaining between them. The CDR3: CASSLTANTGELFF. In DNA, the CDR3 is TGTGCCAGCAGCCTGACAGCGAACACCGGGGAGCTGTTTTTT.

The sample holds many counts of this clone. The chain links TRBV12-3 or TRBV12-4 to TRBJ1-2; D uncertain. The V and J ends lost 6 bases and 6 bases respectively, with 14 bases between them. This CDR3 comprises 13 residues. CDR3 sequence: CASSPGRVDGYTF. The CDR3 DNA follows: TGTGCCAGCAGCCCCGGACGGGTGGATGGCTACACCTTC.

The chain joins TRBV6-1 to TRBJ1-5; D might be TRBD1 (6 bases). V lost 1 base, J lost 4 bases, and 11 bases lay in between. This CDR3 region has 15 residues. The germline gives CDR1 MNHNS, CDR2 SASEGT. This CDR3 is CASSEGQGMNQPQHF. As DNA, the CDR3 is TGTGCCAGCAGTGAAGGGCAGGGGATGAATCAGCCCCAGCATTTT.

This clone was observed many times. CDR3 sequence (DNA): TGTGCCTGGAAATTCGTCACGGGGCAGGGGGTGAAGGGGATTGGAAAACTGTTTTTT. Amino acid sequence: CAWKFVTGQGVKGIGKLFF. The chain uses TRBV30 and TRBJ1-4; 7 nucleotides match TRBD1. The CDR3 spans 19 residues. V lost 4 bases, J lost 10 bases, and 27 bases stayed unmatched. Germline V gene lookup returns CDR1 GTSNPN and CDR2 SVGIG (reference sequence).

In regard to this clone: A clone one base away is much larger, so this may be a read error. The same CDR3 can be traced to other DNA sequences in this sample. This sequence joins TRBV10-3 and TRBJ2-5; D might be TRBD2 (6 bases). CDR3 length equals 16 residues. The V end was cut by 0 bases, the J end by 5 bases, with 16 bases between. Per the germline V gene, CDR1 is ENHRY and CDR2 is SYGVKD. DNA for the CDR3: TGTGCCATCAGTGAGTCGAAGGGTACGGGAGAGGAGACCCAGTACTTC. It encodes CAISESKGTGEETQYF.

This clone was recorded at least ten times. The CDR3 sequence is CASSWDSYGYTF. The CDR3 region has the DNA TGTGCCAGCAGCTGGGACAGCTATGGCTACACCTTC. The chain joins TRBV6-1 to TRBJ1-2, with 7 bases aligning to TRBD1. CDR1 is MNHNS, CDR2 SASEGT, per germline. The CDR3 spans 12 residues. V shed 6 bases and J 4 bases; nucleotides not matched to a gene: 2.

This clone was observed many times. The chain employs TRBV30 and TRBJ2-4; 11 bases are a match to TRBD2. The V and J ends lost 1 base and 5 bases, in that order; junction bases with no gene match: 4. The CDR3 extends over 15 amino acids. CDR1 is GTSNPN and CDR2 is SVGIG in the germline V gene (reference sequence). The CDR3 here is CAWSGLAGGQNIQYF. The CDR3 region has the DNA TGTGCCTGGAGTGGCTTAGCGGGGGGGCAAAACATTCAGTACTTC.